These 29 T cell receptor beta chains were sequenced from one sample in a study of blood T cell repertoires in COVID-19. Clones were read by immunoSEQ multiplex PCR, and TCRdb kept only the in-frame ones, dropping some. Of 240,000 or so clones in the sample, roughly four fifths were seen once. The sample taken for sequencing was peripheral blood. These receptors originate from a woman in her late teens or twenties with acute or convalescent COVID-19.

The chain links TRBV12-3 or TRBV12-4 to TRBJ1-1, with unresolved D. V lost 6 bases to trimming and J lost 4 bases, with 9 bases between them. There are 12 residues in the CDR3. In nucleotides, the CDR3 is TGTGCCAGCAGCCCCAGAAGCACTGAAGCTTTCTTT. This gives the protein CASSPRSTEAFF.

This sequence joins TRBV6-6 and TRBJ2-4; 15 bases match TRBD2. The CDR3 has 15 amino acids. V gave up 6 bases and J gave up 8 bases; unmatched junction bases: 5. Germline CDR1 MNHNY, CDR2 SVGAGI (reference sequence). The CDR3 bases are TGTGCCAGCAGGGGACTAGCGGGAGGATTAGACATTCAGTACTTC. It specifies CASRGLAGGLDIQYF.

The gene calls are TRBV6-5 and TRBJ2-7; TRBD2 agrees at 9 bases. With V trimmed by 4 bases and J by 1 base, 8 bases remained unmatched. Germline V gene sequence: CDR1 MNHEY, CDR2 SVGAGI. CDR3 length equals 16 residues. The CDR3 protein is CASSLSSGMSSYEQYF. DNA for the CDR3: TGTGCCAGCAGTTTGTCTAGCGGGATGAGTTCCTACGAGCAGTACTTC.

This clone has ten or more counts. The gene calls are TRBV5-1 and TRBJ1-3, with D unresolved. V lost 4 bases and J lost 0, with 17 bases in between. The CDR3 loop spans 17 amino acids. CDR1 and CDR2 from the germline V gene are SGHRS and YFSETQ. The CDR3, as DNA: TGCGCCAGCAGCCGAGGAGGGCGCGGAGACTCTGGAAACACCATATATTTT. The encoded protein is CASSRGGRGDSGNTIYF.

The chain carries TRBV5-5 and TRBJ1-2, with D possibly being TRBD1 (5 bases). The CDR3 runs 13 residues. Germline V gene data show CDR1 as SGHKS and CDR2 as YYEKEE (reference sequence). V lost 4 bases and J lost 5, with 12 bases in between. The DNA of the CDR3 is TGTGCCAGCAGCAGACAGCTTCTATATGGCTACACCTTC. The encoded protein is CASSRQLLYGYTF.

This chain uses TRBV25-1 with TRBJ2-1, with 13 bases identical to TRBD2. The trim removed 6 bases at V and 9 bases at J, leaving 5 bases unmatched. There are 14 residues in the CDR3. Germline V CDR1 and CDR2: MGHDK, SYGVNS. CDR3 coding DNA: TGTGCCAGCAGCCGACTAGCGGGAGGCGGTGAGCAGTTCTTC. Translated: CASSRLAGGGEQFF.

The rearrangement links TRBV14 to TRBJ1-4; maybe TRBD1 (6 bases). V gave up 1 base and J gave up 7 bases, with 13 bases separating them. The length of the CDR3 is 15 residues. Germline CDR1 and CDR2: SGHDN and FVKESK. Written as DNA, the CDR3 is TGTGCCAGCAGCCAAGGGTCCAGGGGTCGTGAAAAACTGTTTTTT. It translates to CASSQGSRGREKLFF.

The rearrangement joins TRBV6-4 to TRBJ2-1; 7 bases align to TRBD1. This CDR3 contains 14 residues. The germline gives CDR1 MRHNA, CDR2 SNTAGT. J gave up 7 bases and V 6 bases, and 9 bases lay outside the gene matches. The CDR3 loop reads CASSRQGFRNEQFF. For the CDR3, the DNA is TGTGCCAGCAGCAGACAGGGCTTTAGGAATGAGCAGTTCTTC.

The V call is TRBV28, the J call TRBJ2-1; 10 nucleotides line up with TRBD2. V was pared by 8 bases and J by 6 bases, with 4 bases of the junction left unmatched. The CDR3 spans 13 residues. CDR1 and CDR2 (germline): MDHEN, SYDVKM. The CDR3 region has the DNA TGTGCCAGCCTAGCGGGAGATAGCAATGAGCAGTTCTTC. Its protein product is CASLAGDSNEQFF. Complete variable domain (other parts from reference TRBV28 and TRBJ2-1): DVKVTQSSRYLVKRTGEKVFLECVQDMDHENMFWYRQDPGLGLRLIYFSYDVKMKEKGDIPEGYSVSREKKERFSLILESASTNQTSMYLCASLAGDSNEQFFGPGTRLTVL.

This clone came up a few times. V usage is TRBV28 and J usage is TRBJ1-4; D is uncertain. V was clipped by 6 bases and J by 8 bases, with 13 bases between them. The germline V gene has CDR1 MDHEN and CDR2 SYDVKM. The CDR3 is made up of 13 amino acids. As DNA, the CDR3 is TGTGCCAGCAGCTCCCAGGTGTGGGAAAAACTGTTTTTT. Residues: CASSSQVWEKLFF.

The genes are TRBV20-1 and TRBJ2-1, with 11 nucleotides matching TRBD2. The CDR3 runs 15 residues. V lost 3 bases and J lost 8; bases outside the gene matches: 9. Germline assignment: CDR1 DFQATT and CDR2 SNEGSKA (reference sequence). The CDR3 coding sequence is TGCAGTGCTAGTCGGCCTAGCGGGAGGTCTGATGAGCAGTTCTTC. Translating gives CSASRPSGRSDEQFF.

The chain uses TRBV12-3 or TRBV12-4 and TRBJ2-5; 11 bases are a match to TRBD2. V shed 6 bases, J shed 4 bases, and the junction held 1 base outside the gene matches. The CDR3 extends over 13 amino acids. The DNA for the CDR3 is TGTGCCAGCAGCGGACTAGCGGGAGAGACCCAGTACTTC. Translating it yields CASSGLAGETQYF.

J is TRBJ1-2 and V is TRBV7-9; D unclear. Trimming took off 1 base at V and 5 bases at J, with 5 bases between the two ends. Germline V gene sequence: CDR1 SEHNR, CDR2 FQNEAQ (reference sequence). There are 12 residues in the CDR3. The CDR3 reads CASSLDGYGYTF. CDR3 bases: TGTGCCAGCAGCTTAGACGGGTATGGCTACACCTTC.

This CDR3 reads CASSSEGNNSPLHF. The CDR3 DNA sequence: TGTGCCAGCAGTAGTGAGGGAAATAATTCACCCCTCCACTTT. The rearrangement uses TRBV4-2 and TRBJ1-6, with D unclear. The CDR3 covers 14 residues. The germline CDR1 and CDR2 sequences are LGHNA and YNFKEQ. V lost 6 bases to trimming and J lost 5 bases, with 11 bases between them.

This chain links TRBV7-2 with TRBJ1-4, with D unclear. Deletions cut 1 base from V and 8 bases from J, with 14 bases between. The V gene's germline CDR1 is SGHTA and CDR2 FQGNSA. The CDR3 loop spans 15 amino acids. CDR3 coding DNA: TGTGCCAGCAGCTTAGTTGGGGAGATGGGAGAAAAACTGTTTTTT. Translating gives CASSLVGEMGEKLFF.

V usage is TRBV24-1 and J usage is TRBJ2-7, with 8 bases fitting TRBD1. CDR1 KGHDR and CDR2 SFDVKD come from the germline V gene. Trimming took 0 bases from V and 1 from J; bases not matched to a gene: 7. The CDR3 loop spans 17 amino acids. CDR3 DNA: TGTGCCACCAGTGATTTGCTTAGGGACAGGTCATCCTACGAGCAGTACTTC. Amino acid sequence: CATSDLLRDRSSYEQYF.

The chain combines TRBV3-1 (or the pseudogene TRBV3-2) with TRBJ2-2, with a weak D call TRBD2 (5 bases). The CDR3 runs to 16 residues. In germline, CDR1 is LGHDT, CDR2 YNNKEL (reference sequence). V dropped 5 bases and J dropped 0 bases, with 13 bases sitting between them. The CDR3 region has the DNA TGTGCCAGCAGCAACCGACTAAACGCGAACACCGGGGAGCTGTTTTTT. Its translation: CASSNRLNANTGELFF.

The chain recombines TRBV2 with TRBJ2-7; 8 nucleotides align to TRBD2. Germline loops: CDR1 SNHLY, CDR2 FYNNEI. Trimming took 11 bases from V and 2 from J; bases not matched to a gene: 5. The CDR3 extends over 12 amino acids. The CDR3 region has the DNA TGTGCCGGAACTAGCGGTACCTACGAGCAGTACTTC. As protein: CAGTSGTYEQYF.

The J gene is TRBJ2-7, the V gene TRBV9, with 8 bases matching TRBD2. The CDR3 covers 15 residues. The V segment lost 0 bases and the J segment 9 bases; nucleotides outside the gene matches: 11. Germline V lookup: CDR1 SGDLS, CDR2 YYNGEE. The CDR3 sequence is CASSVVEAGVSVQYF. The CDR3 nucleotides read TGTGCCAGCAGCGTAGTTGAAGCGGGAGTTTCAGTGCAGTACTTC.

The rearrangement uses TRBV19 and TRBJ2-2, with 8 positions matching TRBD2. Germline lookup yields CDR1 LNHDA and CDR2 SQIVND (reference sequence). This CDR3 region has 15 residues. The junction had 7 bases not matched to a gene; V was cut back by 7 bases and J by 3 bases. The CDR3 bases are TGTGCCAGTATGATTTCGGGGGGGGACACCGGGGAGCTGTTTTTT. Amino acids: CASMISGGDTGELFF.

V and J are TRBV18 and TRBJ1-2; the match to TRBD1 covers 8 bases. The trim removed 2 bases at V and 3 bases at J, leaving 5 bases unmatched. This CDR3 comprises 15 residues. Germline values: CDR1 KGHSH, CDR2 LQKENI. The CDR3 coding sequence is TGTGCCAGCTCACCAGTGGGGACAGGCCACTATGGCTACACCTTC. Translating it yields CASSPVGTGHYGYTF.

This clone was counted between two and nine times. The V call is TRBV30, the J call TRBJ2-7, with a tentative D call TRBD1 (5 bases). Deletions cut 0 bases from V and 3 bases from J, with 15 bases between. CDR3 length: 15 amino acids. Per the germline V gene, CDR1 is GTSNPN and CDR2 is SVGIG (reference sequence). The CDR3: CAWSVRAGWLYEQYF. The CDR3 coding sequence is TGTGCCTGGAGTGTACGGGCAGGGTGGCTCTACGAGCAGTACTTC.

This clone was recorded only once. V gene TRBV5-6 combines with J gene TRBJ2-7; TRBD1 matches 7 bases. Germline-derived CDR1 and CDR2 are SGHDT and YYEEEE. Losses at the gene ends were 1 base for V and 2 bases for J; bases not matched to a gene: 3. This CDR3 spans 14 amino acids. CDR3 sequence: CASSLLTGPYEQYF. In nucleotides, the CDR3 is TGTGCCAGCAGCTTGCTGACAGGGCCCTACGAGCAGTACTTC.

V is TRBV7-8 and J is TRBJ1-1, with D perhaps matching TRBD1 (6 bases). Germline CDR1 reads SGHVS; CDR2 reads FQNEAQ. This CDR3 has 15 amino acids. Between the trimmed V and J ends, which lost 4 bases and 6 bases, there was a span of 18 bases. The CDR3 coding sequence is TGTGCCAGCAGCTGGGCCCCCAGGGGCCGCCCTGAAGCTTTCTTT. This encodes CASSWAPRGRPEAFF.

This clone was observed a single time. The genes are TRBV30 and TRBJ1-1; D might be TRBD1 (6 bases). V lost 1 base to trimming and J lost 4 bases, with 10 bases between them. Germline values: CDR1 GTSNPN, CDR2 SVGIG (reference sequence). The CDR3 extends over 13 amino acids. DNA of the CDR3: TGTGCCTGGAGTGCAGGGGCGGGCACTGAAGCTTTCTTT. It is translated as CAWSAGAGTEAFF.

The CDR3 DNA is TGTGCCAGCAGCGTACAGCCGGGACTTCCAAGCACAGATACGCAGTATTTT. Translation: CASSVQPGLPSTDTQYF. V usage is TRBV7-2 and J usage is TRBJ2-3, with D possibly matching TRBD2 (6 bases). This CDR3 contains 17 residues. Germline V gene sequence: CDR1 SGHTA, CDR2 FQGNSA. The V end lost 5 bases, the J end lost 0 bases, and 18 bases lay between the germline ends. The entire variable domain, with the rest obtained from reference TRBV7-2 and TRBJ2-3, is as follows: GAGVSQSPSNKVTEKGKDVELRCDPISGHTALYWYRQSLGQGLEFLIYFQGNSAPDKSGLPSDRFSAERTGGSVSTLTIQRTQQEDSAVYLCASSVQPGLPSTDTQYFGPGTRLTVL.

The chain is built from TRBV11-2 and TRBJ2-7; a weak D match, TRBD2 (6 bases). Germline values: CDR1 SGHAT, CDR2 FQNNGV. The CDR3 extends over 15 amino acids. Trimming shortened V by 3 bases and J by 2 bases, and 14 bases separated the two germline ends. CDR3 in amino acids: CASSFGGDGAYEQYF. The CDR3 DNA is TGTGCCAGCAGCTTTGGCGGGGATGGGGCCTACGAGCAGTACTTC. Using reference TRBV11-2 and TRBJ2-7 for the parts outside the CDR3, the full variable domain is EAGVAQSPRYKIIEKRQSVAFWCNPISGHATLYWYQQILGQGPKLLIQFQNNGVVDDSQLPKDRFSAERLKGVDSTLKIQPAKLEDSAVYLCASSFGGDGAYEQYFGPGTRLTVT.

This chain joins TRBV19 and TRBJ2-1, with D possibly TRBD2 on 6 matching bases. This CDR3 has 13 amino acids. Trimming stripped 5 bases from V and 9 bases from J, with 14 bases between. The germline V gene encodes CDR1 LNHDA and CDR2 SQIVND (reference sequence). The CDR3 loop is CASSPRLEVEQFF. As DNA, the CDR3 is TGTGCCAGTAGTCCTCGACTAGAGGTTGAGCAGTTCTTC.

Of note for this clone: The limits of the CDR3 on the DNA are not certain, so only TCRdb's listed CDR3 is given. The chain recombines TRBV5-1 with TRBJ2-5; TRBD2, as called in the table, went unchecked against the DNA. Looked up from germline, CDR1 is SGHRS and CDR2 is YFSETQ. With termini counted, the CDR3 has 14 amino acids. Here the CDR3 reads CASSFGEGVETQYF.